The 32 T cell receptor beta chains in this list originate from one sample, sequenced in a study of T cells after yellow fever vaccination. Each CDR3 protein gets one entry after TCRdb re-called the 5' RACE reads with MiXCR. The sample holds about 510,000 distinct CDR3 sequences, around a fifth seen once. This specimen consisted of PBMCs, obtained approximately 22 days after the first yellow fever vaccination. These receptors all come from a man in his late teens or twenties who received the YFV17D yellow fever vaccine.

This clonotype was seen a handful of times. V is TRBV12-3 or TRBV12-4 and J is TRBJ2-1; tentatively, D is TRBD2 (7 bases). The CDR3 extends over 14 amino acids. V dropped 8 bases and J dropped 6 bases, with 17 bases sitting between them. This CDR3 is CASAAGRGPNEQFF. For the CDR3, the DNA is TGTGCCAGCGCCGCGGGGCGGGGGCCCAATGAGCAGTTCTTC.

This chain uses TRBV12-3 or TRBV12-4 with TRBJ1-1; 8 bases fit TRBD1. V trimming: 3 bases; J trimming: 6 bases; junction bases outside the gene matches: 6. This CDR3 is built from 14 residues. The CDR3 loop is CASSFVSGGAEAFF. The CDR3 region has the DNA TGTGCCAGCAGTTTTGTTTCAGGGGGCGCTGAAGCTTTCTTT.

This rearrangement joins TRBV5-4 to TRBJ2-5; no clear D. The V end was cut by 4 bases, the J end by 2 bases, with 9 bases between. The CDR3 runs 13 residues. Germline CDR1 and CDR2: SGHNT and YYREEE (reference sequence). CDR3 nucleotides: TGTGCCAGCAGCCGAAGTCAACAAGAGACCCAGTACTTC. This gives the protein CASSRSQQETQYF.

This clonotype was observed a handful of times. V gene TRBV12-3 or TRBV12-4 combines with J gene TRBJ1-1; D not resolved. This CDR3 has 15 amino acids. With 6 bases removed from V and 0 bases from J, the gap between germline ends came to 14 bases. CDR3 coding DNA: TGTGCCAGCAGAATCGCCGGGGTCATGAACACTGAAGCTTTCTTT. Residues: CASRIAGVMNTEAFF.

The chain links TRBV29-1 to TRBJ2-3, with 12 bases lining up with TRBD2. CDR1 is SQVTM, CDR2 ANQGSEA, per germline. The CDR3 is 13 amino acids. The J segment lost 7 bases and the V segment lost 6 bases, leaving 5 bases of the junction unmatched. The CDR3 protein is CSVGLAGTHTQYF. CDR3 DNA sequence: TGCAGCGTAGGACTAGCGGGGACCCATACGCAGTATTTT.

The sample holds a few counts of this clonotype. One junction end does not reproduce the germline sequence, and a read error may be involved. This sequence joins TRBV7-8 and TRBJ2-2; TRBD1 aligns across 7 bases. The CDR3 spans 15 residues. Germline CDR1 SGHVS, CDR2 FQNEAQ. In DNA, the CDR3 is TGTGCCAGCAGCTTAAACAGGGGAGACACCGGGGAGCTTTTTTTT. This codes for CASSLNRGDTGELFF.

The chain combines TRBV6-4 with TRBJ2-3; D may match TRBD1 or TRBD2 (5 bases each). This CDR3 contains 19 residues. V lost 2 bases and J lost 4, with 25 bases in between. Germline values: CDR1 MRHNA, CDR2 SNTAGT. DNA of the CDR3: TGTGCCAGCAGTGACCCGCGAACCGTGTTTAGAGGGGTATCAGATACGCAGTATTTT. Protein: CASSDPRTVFRGVSDTQYF.

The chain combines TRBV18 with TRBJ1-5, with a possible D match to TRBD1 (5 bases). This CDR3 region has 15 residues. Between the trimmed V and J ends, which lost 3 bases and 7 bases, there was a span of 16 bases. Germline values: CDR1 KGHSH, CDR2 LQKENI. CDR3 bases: TGTGCCAGCTCACCTACATCAGGGAGTTCCCAGCCCCAGCATTTT. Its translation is CASSPTSGSSQPQHF.

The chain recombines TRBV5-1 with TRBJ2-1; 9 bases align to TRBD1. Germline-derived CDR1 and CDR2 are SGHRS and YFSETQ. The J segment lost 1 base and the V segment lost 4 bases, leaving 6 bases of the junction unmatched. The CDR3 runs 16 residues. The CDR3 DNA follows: TGCGCCAGCAGCATACAGGGGGCCGTTTCCTACAATGAGCAGTTCTTC. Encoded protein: CASSIQGAVSYNEQFF. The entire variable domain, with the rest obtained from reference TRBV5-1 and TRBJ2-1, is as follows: KAGVTQTPRYLIKTRGQQVTLSCSPISGHRSVSWYQQTPGQGLQFLFEYFSETQRNKGNFPGRFSGRQFSNSRSEMNVSTLELGDSALYLCASSIQGAVSYNEQFFGPGTRLTVL.

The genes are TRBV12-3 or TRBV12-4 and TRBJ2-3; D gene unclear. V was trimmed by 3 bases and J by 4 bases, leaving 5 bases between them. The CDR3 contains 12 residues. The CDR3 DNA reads TGTGCCAGCAGTTTCCGACCAGATACGCAGTATTTT. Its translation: CASSFRPDTQYF.

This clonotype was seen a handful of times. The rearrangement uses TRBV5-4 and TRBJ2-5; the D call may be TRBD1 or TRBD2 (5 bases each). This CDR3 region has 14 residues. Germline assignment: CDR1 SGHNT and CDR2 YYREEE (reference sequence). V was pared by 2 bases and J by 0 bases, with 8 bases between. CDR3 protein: CASSFEGYQETQYF. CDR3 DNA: TGTGCCAGCAGCTTTGAGGGGTACCAAGAGACCCAGTACTTC.

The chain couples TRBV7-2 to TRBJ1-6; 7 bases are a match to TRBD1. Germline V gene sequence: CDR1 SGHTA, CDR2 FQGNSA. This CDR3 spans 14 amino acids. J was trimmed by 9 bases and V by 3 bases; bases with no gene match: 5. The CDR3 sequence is CASSFPGQLSPLHF. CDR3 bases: TGTGCCAGCAGCTTCCCGGGACAGCTTTCACCCCTCCACTTT.

In DNA, the CDR3 is TGTGCCAGCGAGGGGGCCCCCGAGACTGAAGCTTTCTTT. Its protein product is CASEGAPETEAFF. The gene calls are TRBV2 and TRBJ1-1; 7 nucleotides match TRBD1. This CDR3 region has 13 residues. Germline V gene data show CDR1 as SNHLY and CDR2 as FYNNEI. With V trimmed by 8 bases and J by 5 bases, 8 bases remained unmatched.

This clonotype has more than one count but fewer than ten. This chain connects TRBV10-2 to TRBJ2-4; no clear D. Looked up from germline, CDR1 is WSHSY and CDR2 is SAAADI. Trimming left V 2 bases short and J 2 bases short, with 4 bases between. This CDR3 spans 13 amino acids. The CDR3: CASSEASKNIQYF. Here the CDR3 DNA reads TGCGCCAGCAGTGAGGCCTCCAAAAACATTCAGTACTTC.

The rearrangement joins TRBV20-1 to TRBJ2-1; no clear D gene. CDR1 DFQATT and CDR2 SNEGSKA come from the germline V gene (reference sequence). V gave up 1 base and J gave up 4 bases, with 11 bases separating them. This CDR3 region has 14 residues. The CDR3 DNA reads TGCAGTGCTAGAGCTTTTTTGGATTACAATGAGCAGTTCTTC. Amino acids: CSARAFLDYNEQFF.

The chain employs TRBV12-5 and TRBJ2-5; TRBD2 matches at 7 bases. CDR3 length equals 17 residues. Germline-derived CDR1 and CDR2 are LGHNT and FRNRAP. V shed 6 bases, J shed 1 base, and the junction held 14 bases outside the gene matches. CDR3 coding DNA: TGTGCTAGTGGCCCCGGGACTACCGGGCCCTTCCAAGAGACCCAGTACTTC. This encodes CASGPGTTGPFQETQYF.

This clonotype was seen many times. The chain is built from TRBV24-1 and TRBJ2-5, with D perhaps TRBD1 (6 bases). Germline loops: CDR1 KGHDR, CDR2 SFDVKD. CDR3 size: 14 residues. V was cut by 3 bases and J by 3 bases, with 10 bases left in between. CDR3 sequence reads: CATSDPRTEETQYF. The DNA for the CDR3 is TGTGCCACCAGTGATCCCCGGACAGAAGAGACCCAGTACTTC.

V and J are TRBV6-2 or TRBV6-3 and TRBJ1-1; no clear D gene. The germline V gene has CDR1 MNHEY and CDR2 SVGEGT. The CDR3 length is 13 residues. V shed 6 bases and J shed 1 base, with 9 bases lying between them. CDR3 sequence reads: CASSWASNTEAFF. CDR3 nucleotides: TGTGCCAGCAGCTGGGCGTCGAACACTGAAGCTTTCTTT.

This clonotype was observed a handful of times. CDR3 amino acids: CATSDPDRFPGELFF. The CDR3 DNA is TGTGCCACCAGTGACCCCGACAGGTTCCCCGGGGAGCTGTTTTTT. V and J are TRBV24-1 and TRBJ2-2; weak D call: TRBD1 (6 bases). The germline CDR1 and CDR2 sequences are KGHDR and SFDVKD. The CDR3 contains 15 residues. Trimming removed 4 bases at V and 6 bases at J, with 14 bases between.

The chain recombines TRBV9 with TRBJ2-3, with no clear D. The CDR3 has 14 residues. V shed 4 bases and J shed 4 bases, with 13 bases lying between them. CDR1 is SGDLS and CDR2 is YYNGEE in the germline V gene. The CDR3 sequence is CASSPIRSADTQYF. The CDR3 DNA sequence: TGTGCCAGCAGCCCCATCCGGAGTGCAGATACGCAGTATTTT.

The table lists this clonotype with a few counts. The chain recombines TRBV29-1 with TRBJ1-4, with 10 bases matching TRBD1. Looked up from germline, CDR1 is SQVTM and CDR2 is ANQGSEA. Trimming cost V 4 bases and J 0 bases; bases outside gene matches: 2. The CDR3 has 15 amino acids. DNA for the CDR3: TGCAGCGTTGGGGACAGGGGAGCAACTAATGAAAAACTGTTTTTT. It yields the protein CSVGDRGATNEKLFF. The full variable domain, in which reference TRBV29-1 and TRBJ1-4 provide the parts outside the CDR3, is SAVISQKPSRDICQRGTSLTIQCQVDSQVTMMFWYRQQPGQSLTLIATANQGSEATYESGFVIDKFPISRPNLTFSTLTVSNMSPEDSSIYLCSVGDRGATNEKLFFGSGTQLSVL.

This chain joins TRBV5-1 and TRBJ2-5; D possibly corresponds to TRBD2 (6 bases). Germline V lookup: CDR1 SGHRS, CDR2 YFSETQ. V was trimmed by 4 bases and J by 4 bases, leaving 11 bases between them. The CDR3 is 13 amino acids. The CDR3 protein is CASSPGTAETQYF. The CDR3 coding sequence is TGCGCCAGCAGCCCGGGGACTGCAGAGACCCAGTACTTC.

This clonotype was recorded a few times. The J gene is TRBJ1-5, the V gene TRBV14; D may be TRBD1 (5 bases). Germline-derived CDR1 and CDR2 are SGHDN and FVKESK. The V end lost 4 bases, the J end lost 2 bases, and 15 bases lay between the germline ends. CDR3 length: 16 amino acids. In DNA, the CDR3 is TGTGCCAGCAGCCCCGGACGGGGGATGGGCAATCAGCCCCAGCATTTT. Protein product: CASSPGRGMGNQPQHF.

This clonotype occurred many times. The CDR3 nucleotides are TGCCTCCAGCCTGGGGGGTTCTTGGAGACCCAGTACTTC. This encodes CLQPGGFLETQYF. The rearrangement uses TRBV5-1 and TRBJ2-5; possible D gene TRBD2, 6 bases. The CDR3 is made up of 13 amino acids. CDR1 SGHRS and CDR2 YFSETQ come from the germline V gene.

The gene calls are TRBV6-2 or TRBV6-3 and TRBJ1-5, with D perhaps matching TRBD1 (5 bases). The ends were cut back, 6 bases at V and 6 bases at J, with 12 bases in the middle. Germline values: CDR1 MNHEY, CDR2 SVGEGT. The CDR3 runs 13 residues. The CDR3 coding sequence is TGTGCCAGCAGATCCAGGGTTGGTCAGCCCCAGCATTTT. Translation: CASRSRVGQPQHF.

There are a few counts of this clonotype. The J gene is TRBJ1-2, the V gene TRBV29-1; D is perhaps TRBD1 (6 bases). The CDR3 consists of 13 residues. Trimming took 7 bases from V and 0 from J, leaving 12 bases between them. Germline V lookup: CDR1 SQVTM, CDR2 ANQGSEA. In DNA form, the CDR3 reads TGCAGCGCCCCGCGGACAGCTAACTATGGCTACACCTTC. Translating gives CSAPRTANYGYTF.

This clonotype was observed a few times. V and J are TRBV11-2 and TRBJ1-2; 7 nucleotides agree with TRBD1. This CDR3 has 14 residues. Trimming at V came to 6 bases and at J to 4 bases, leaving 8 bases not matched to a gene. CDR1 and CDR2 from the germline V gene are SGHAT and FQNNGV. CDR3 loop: CASSPDRTIYGYTF. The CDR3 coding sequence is TGTGCCAGCAGTCCGGACAGGACCATCTATGGCTACACCTTC.

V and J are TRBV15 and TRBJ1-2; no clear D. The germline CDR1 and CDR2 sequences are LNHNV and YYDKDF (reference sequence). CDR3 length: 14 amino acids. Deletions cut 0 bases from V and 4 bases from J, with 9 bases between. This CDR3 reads CATSREAMSYGYTF. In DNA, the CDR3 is TGTGCCACCAGCAGAGAAGCGATGAGCTATGGCTACACCTTC.

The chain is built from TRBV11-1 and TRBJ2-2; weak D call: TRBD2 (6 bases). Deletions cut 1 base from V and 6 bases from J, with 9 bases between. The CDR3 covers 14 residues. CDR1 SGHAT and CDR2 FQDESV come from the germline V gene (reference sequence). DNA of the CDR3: TGTGCCAGCAGCTTAGTAGCGGCGTCCGGGGAGCTGTTTTTT. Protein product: CASSLVAASGELFF.

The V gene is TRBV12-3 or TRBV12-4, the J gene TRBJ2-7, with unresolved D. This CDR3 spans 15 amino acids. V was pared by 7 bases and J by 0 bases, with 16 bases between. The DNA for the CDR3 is TGTGCCAGCACCTCGTGGGGATCAAGCTCCTACGAGCAGTACTTC. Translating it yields CASTSWGSSSYEQYF.

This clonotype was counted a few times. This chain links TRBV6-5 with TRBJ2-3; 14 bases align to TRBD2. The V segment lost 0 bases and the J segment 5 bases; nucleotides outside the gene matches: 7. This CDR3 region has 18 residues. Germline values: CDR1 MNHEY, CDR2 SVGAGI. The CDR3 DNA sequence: TGTGCCAGCAGTTACTCCCCGACTAGCGGGGGGGATGGAGATACGCAGTATTTT. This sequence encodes CASSYSPTSGGDGDTQYF.

CDR3 region: CASKGQGFYEQYF. The CDR3 region has the DNA TGCGCCAGCAAGGGACAGGGGTTCTACGAGCAGTACTTC. V gene TRBV5-1 combines with J gene TRBJ2-7; 10 nucleotides agree with TRBD1. The CDR3 has 13 residues. With V trimmed by 6 bases and J by 3 bases, 3 bases remained unmatched. Germline lookup yields CDR1 SGHRS and CDR2 YFSETQ. Drawing the rest from reference TRBV5-1 and TRBJ2-7, the complete variable domain is KAGVTQTPRYLIKTRGQQVTLSCSPISGHRSVSWYQQTPGQGLQFLFEYFSETQRNKGNFPGRFSGRQFSNSRSEMNVSTLELGDSALYLCASKGQGFYEQYFGPGTRLTVT.